This entry describes one T cell receptor (beta chain). TCRdb's table, derived via immunoSEQ multiplex PCR, lists solely in-frame clones and lacks some. This sample yields 71,000 or so clones, of which just under 90% are seen a single time; about a fifth belongs to the top ten. The V gene's germline CDR1 is MNHEY and CDR2 SVGAGI. The CDR3 contains 14 residues. The germline V and J ends were trimmed by 6 bases and 0 bases, with 6 bases remaining between them. The sample comes from a study of control samples from healthy donors and cancer patients. The source is a man between 60 and 75 years old with lung cancer. The chain combines TRBV6-5 with TRBJ1-6; no clear D. The specimen was PBMCs. DNA of the CDR3: TGTGCCAGCAGGTCGAGCTCCTATAATTCACCCCTCCACTTT. Amino acid sequence: CASRSSSYNSPLHF.